The 28 T cell receptor beta chains given below trace back to one sample, sequenced in a study of regulatory T cells in long-lasting Graves disease. This sample's time point: newly diagnosed GD, antithyroid drugs for less than 3 months. The authors made the TCR library using RNA they extracted from PBMCs. Building the TCR beta libraries relied on iRepertoire HTBI primers, and CDR3 regions underwent Arm-PCR. From the multiplex PCR reads, TCRdb called clonotypes with MiXCR, one entry per CDR3 protein. This sample has fewer than 450,000 distinct CDR3 sequences; 15% occur once, and the top ten carry approximately 7.6%. This sample also appeared in a second study, on T cells in Graves' hyperthyroidism and ophthalmopathy.

Specimen: peripheral blood mononuclear cells (PBMCs), collected at new diagnosis, from a patient treated with antithyroid drugs. These TCRs come from a woman between 40 and 55 years old with Graves disease.

The chain links TRBV18 to TRBJ2-3; no clear D gene. V dropped 0 bases and J dropped 5 bases, with 6 bases sitting between them. The germline CDR1 and CDR2 sequences are KGHSH and LQKENI. This CDR3 is built from 13 residues. Written as DNA, the CDR3 is TGTGCCAGCTCACCACCGGTGGAAGATACGCAGTATTTT. It is translated as CASSPPVEDTQYF.

This clonotype was counted at least ten times. This rearrangement joins TRBV12-3 or TRBV12-4 to TRBJ1-1; 8 nucleotides match TRBD1. The CDR3 is made up of 13 amino acids. Trimming removed 5 bases from V and 10 bases from J; junction bases left unmatched: 9. The CDR3 sequence is CASSRDRRNGAFF. CDR3 nucleotides: TGTGCCAGCAGTCGGGACAGGAGGAATGGAGCTTTCTTT.

This clonotype has ten or more counts. CDR3 sequence: CSVGTSPAMRQFF. DNA of the CDR3: TGCAGTGTGGGGACTAGCCCCGCCATGAGGCAGTTCTTC. The genes are TRBV20-1 and TRBJ2-1; 9 bases match TRBD2. Trimming took 7 bases from V and 12 from J; bases not matched to a gene: 13. Germline V gives CDR1 DFQATT, CDR2 SNEGSKA (reference sequence). CDR3 length equals 13 residues.

This clonotype has a count of ten or more. The chain links TRBV11-2 to TRBJ2-7; possibly TRBD1 or TRBD2 for D (5 bases each). V dropped 4 bases and J dropped 4 bases, with 17 bases sitting between them. The CDR3 sequence is 15 residues long. Germline V gene sequence: CDR1 SGHAT, CDR2 FQNNGV. In nucleotides, the CDR3 is TGTGCCAGCAGCTCATTTGGGACGCATACTTACGAGCAGTACTTC. It codes for CASSSFGTHTYEQYF.

This clonotype was picked up many times. The gene calls are TRBV3-1 and TRBJ1-5; tentatively, D is TRBD1 (6 bases). CDR1 LGHDT and CDR2 YNNKEL come from the germline V gene (reference sequence). V lost 1 base, J lost 4 bases, and 11 bases lay in between. This CDR3 has 15 residues. CDR3 sequence (DNA): TGTGCCAGCAGCCAAGGACAGGATCGGAATCAGCCCCAGCATTTT. Amino acids: CASSQGQDRNQPQHF.

This clonotype has just a few counts. This chain joins TRBV20-1 and TRBJ2-2, with 9 bases fitting TRBD1. The trim removed 5 bases at V and 1 base at J, leaving 5 bases unmatched. The CDR3 is made up of 15 amino acids. Germline lookup yields CDR1 DFQATT and CDR2 SNEGSKA (reference sequence). Here the CDR3 reads CSAYRDRENTGELFF. In DNA form, the CDR3 reads TGCAGTGCTTACCGGGACAGGGAGAACACCGGGGAGCTGTTTTTT.

In regard to this clonotype: The junction departs from germline at one end; a sequencing error may be responsible. CDR3 sequence reads: CSTRVGVNRNNEKLFF. CDR3 DNA: TGCAGTACTAGAGTTGGGGTGAACAGGAATAATGAAAAACTGTTTTTT. The chain employs TRBV20-1 and TRBJ1-4, with a weak D call TRBD1 (5 bases). The CDR3 spans 16 residues. Germline CDR1 is DFQATT and CDR2 is SNEGSKA (reference sequence).

At least ten counts were recorded for this clonotype. Sequence at one end of the junction differs from germline and may be a read error. The V call is TRBV5-1, the J call TRBJ1-2, with D uncertain. The germline CDR1 and CDR2 sequences are SGHRS and YFSETQ. The CDR3 totals 13 residues. CDR3 DNA sequence: TGTGCCAGCAGTTTGGAGGGAAGCTATGGCTACACCTTC. Its translation: CASSLEGSYGYTF.

The chain couples TRBV18 to TRBJ2-1; 10 nucleotides align to TRBD1. Germline CDR1 reads KGHSH; CDR2 reads LQKENI. The CDR3 is 14 residues long. Unmatched junction bases numbered 8, after V lost 6 bases and J lost 9 bases. The CDR3 DNA reads as TGTGCCAGCTCCCCCGGGACAGGGGCGTTTGAGCAGTTCTTC. It encodes CASSPGTGAFEQFF.

Ten or more counts support this clonotype. This chain uses TRBV9 with TRBJ2-1; D may be TRBD2 (5 bases). Germline lookup yields CDR1 SGDLS and CDR2 YYNGEE. The CDR3 loop spans 15 amino acids. The ends were cut back, 0 bases at V and 4 bases at J, with 11 bases in the middle. The CDR3 is CASSVAGGLYNEQFF. CDR3 bases: TGTGCCAGCAGCGTAGCGGGCGGGTTGTACAATGAGCAGTTCTTC.

The CDR3 sequence is CATSGAGTGYNEQFF. DNA of the CDR3: TGTGCCACCAGCGGCGCGGGGACAGGCTACAATGAGCAGTTCTTC. The chain recombines TRBV24-1 with TRBJ2-1, with 8 positions matching TRBD1. Germline lookup yields CDR1 KGHDR and CDR2 SFDVKD. V was clipped by 7 bases and J by 3 bases; unmatched bases: 7. The CDR3 is 15 amino acids.

The rearrangement joins TRBV5-6 to TRBJ2-1; 7 bases map to TRBD1. Gene TRBJ2-7 matches the end of the DNA better, so the J call may be wrong. CDR1 and CDR2 from the germline V gene are SGHDT and YYEEEE. The CDR3 has 14 amino acids. CDR3 sequence reads: CASSLTGVGYEQYF. CDR3 nucleotide sequence: TGTGCCAGCAGCTTAACAGGGGTCGGGTACGAGCAGTACTTC.

This clonotype has ten or more counts. The V and J genes are TRBV3-1 and TRBJ1-5; D is possibly TRBD1 (5 bases). Trimming removed 1 base at V and 5 bases at J, with 12 bases between. CDR1 and CDR2 (germline): LGHDT, YNNKEL (reference sequence). The CDR3 is made up of 15 amino acids. The CDR3 region is CASSQGQTVDQPQHF. The DNA for the CDR3 is TGTGCCAGCAGCCAAGGACAGACTGTCGATCAGCCCCAGCATTTT. Full variable domain (remainder filled in from reference TRBV3-1 and TRBJ1-5): DTAVSQTPKYLVTQMGNDKSIKCEQNLGHDTMYWYKQDSKKFLKIMFSYNNKELIINETVPNRFSPKSPDKAHLNLHINSLELGDSAVYFCASSQGQTVDQPQHFGDGTRLSIL.

This clonotype appeared many times. The rearrangement uses TRBV11-3 and TRBJ2-7; 8 bases are a match to TRBD1. In germline, CDR1 is SGHNT, CDR2 YENEEA. The CDR3 covers 14 residues. V lost 4 bases and J lost 5; bases outside the gene matches: 7. As DNA, the CDR3 is TGTGCCAGCAGCTGGACAGGGATGAGCGACGAGCAGTACTTC. Translating gives CASSWTGMSDEQYF.

Here the CDR3 reads CSARGGGTDTQYF. The CDR3 DNA reads TGCAGTGCTAGAGGAGGGGGGACAGATACGCAGTATTTT. The rearrangement joins TRBV20-1 to TRBJ2-3; D is possibly TRBD1 or TRBD2 (6 bases each). Deletions cut 1 base from V and 3 bases from J, with 8 bases between. In germline, CDR1 is DFQATT, CDR2 SNEGSKA (reference sequence). CDR3 length: 13 residues.

V usage is TRBV7-2 and J usage is TRBJ2-5; 11 nucleotides align to TRBD1. V was clipped by 5 bases and J by 2 bases; unmatched bases: 4. Germline V lookup: CDR1 SGHTA, CDR2 FQGNSA. This CDR3 is built from 15 residues. For the CDR3, the DNA is TGTGCCAGCAGCCCGGACAGGGGGCGTCAAGAGACCCAGTACTTC. Protein: CASSPDRGRQETQYF.

This clonotype was seen repeatedly, ten times or more. The chain uses TRBV11-2 and TRBJ2-7, with D hard to call. Between the trimmed V and J ends, which lost 5 bases and 3 bases, there was a span of 5 bases. The CDR3 sequence is 11 residues long. CDR1 SGHAT and CDR2 FQNNGV come from the germline V gene. Here the CDR3 reads CASSSYYEQYF. The CDR3 DNA follows: TGTGCCAGCAGCAGCTACTACGAGCAGTACTTC.

With respect to this clonotype: Mismatch with germline at one junction end may stem from a read error. The rearrangement links TRBV20-1 to TRBJ2-2; possibly TRBD1 for D (5 bases). Germline V gene sequence: CDR1 DFQATT, CDR2 SNEGSKA (reference sequence). The CDR3 loop spans 14 amino acids. The CDR3 DNA reads as TGCAGCGCTAGAGATATACAGGTGGCCGGGGAGCTGTTTTTT. Its protein product is CSARDIQVAGELFF.

This clonotype was observed many times. The rearrangement links TRBV7-2 to TRBJ2-4, with a tentative D call TRBD1 (5 bases). This CDR3 spans 15 amino acids. Germline CDR1 SGHTA, CDR2 FQGNSA. V was trimmed by 0 bases and J by 8 bases, leaving 14 bases between them. The CDR3 bases are TGTGCCAGCAGCTTAGCACGGCCCCCCAGGGACATTCAGTACTTC. The encoded protein is CASSLARPPRDIQYF.

For this clonotype: Relative to the germline gene, one junction end is altered; a read error may explain this. V gene TRBV11-3 combines with J gene TRBJ1-1; unclear D gene. There are 14 residues in the CDR3. Germline-derived CDR1 and CDR2 are SGHNT and YENEEA. The CDR3 reads CASSLSGGSTDAFF. CDR3 DNA: TGTGCCAGCAGCTTGTCGGGAGGGAGCACTGATGCTTTCTTT.

This clonotype was recorded a few times. The chain couples TRBV7-6 to TRBJ2-1, with 8 bases matching TRBD1. The CDR3 spans 14 residues. V was pared by 5 bases and J by 4 bases, with 4 bases of the junction left unmatched. Per germline, CDR1 SGHVS and CDR2 FNYEAQ. This chain's CDR3 is CASSQGARYNEQFF. In DNA, the CDR3 is TGTGCCAGCAGCCAGGGGGCGCGGTACAATGAGCAGTTCTTC.

This clonotype came up many times. The CDR3 sequence: CSARLGSPSTDTQYF. CDR3 in DNA: TGCAGTGCTAGATTGGGGTCGCCTAGCACAGATACGCAGTATTTT. The chain combines TRBV20-1 with TRBJ2-3; D unclear. Deletions cut 2 bases from V and 0 bases from J, with 12 bases between. Germline-derived CDR1 and CDR2 are DFQATT and SNEGSKA (reference sequence). The CDR3 runs 15 residues.

In its sample, this clonotype was seen many times. V and J are TRBV27 and TRBJ2-1; 12 nucleotides align to TRBD1. The trim removed 3 bases at V and 8 bases at J, leaving 2 bases unmatched. Germline CDR1 is MNHEY and CDR2 is SMNVEV (reference sequence). The CDR3 loop spans 14 amino acids. CDR3 nucleotides: TGTGCCAGCAGTTTCGGGACAGGGGGCGATGAGCAGTTCTTC. Protein: CASSFGTGGDEQFF.

At least ten counts were recorded for this clonotype. The chain links TRBV28 to TRBJ2-3, with unresolved D. Trimming shortened V by 6 bases and J by 2 bases, and 6 bases separated the two germline ends. The CDR3 is 12 residues long. CDR1 and CDR2 from the germline V gene are MDHEN and SYDVKM. The CDR3 loop is CASSQFTDTQYF. DNA of the CDR3: TGTGCCAGCAGCCAATTCACAGATACGCAGTATTTT.

This clonotype was observed many times. J is TRBJ2-3 and V is TRBV20-1; 9 nucleotides agree with TRBD2. Germline V gene data show CDR1 as DFQATT and CDR2 as SNEGSKA (reference sequence). Losses at the gene ends were 1 base for V and 3 bases for J; bases not matched to a gene: 5. This CDR3 has 15 residues. In nucleotides, the CDR3 is TGCAGTGCTAGAGTTGGTAGCGGGAGTACAGATACGCAGTATTTT. Translating gives CSARVGSGSTDTQYF.

This chain uses TRBV4-1 with TRBJ1-2; D gene uncertain. The CDR3 is 14 amino acids. V gave up 1 base and J gave up 4 bases, with 10 bases separating them. Germline loops: CDR1 MGHRA, CDR2 YSYEKL. The CDR3 reads CASSQGHSRYGYTF. DNA for the CDR3: TGCGCCAGCAGCCAAGGGCACAGCCGCTATGGCTACACCTTC.

This clonotype has a handful of counts. The V gene is TRBV7-9, the J gene TRBJ2-1; 7 nucleotides line up with TRBD1. The junction had 8 bases not matched to a gene; V was cut back by 5 bases and J by 4 bases. Germline CDR1 is SEHNR and CDR2 is FQNEAQ (reference sequence). The CDR3 loop spans 15 amino acids. CDR3 in DNA: TGTGCCAGCAGCGATGAACAGGGGCCGTACAATGAGCAGTTCTTC. This gives the protein CASSDEQGPYNEQFF.

This clonotype showed up many times. The V and J genes are TRBV11-2 and TRBJ2-1; no definite D call. Germline V lookup: CDR1 SGHAT, CDR2 FQNNGV. The CDR3 totals 12 residues. Trimming pared 6 bases from V and 9 bases from J, leaving 12 bases between. This CDR3 reads CASSPSVGEQFF. DNA of the CDR3: TGTGCCAGCAGTCCCTCCGTGGGTGAGCAGTTCTTC.